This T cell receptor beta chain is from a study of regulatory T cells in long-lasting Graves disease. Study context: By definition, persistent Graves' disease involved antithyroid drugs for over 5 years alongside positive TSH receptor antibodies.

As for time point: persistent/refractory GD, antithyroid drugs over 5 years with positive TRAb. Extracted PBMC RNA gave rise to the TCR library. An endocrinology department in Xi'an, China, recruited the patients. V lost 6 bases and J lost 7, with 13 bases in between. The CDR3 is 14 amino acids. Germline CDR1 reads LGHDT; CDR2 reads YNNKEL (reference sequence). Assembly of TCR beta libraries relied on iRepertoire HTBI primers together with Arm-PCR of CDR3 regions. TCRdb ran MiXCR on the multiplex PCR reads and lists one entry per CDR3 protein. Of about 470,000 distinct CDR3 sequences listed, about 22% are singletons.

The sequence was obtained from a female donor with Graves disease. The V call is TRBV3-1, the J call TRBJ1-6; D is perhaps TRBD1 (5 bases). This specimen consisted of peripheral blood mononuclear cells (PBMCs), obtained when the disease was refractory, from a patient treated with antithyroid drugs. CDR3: CASRPSGGNSPLHF. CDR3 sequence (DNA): TGTGCCAGCAGACCAAGCGGGGGGAATTCACCCCTCCACTTT.